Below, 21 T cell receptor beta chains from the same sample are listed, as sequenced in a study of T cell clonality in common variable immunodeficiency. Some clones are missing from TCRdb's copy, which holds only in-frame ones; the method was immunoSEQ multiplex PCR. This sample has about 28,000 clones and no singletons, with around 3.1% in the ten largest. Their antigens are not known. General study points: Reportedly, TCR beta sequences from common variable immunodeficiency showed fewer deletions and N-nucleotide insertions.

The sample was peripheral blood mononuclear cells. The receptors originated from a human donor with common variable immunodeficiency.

The part of the CDR3 DNA that was read is TGTGCCAGTAGTATAGAACGGACAGGCTATAATTCACCC. The encoded protein is CASSIERTGYNSP. The whole CDR3 sequence is CASSIERTGYNSPLHF. This chain uses TRBV19 with TRBJ1-6, with 7 bases identical to TRBD1. The CDR3 end falls 3 residues outside the read, so it is completed with the germline J gene. This CDR3 is 16 amino acids long. Germline loops: CDR1 LNHDA, CDR2 SQIVND (reference sequence). With V trimmed by 0 bases and J by 3 bases, 2 bases remained unmatched.

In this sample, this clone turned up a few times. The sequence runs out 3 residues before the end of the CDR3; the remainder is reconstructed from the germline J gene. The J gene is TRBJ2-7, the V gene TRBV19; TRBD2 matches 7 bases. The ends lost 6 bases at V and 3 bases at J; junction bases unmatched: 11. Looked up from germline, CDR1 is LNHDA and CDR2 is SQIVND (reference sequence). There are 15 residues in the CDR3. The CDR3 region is CASSRGEGPYYEQYF. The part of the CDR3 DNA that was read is TGTGCCAGTAGCAGAGGGGAGGGGCCCTACTACGAG.

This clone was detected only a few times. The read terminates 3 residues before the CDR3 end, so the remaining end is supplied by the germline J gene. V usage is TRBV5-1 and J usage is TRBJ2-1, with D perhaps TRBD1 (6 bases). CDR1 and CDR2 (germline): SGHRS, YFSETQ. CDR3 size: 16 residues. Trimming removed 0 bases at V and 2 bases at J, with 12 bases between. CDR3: CASSLGAGEPYNEQFF. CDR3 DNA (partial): TGCGCCAGCAGCTTGGGCGCAGGGGAACCCTACAATGAG.

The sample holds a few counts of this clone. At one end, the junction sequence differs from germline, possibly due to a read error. This CDR3 is CSSSHAGTAGYEQYF. CDR3 DNA (partial): TGCAGTTCTAGCCACGCCGGGACAGCCGGTTACGAG. The J gene is TRBJ2-7, the V gene TRBV20-1; 7 bases are shared with TRBD1. The CDR3 extends 3 residues past the end of the read, so its final part is completed from the germline J gene. Germline CDR1 and CDR2: DFQATT and SNEGSKA (reference sequence). The CDR3 has 15 amino acids.

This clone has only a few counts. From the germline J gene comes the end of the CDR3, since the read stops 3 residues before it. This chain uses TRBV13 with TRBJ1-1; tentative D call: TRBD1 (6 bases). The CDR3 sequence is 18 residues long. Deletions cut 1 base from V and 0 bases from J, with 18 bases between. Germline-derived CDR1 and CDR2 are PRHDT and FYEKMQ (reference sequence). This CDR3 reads CASSLEGGELGMNTEAFF. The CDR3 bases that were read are TGTGCCAGCAGCTTAGAAGGGGGAGAGTTGGGGATGAACACTGAA.

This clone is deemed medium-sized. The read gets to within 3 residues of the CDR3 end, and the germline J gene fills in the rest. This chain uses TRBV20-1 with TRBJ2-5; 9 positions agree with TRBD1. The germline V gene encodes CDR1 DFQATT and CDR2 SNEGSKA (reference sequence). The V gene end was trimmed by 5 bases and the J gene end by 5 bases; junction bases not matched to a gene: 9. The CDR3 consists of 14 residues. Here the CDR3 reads CSASGTGHPETQYF. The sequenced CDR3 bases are TGCAGTGCTTCTGGGACAGGGCATCCTGAGACC.

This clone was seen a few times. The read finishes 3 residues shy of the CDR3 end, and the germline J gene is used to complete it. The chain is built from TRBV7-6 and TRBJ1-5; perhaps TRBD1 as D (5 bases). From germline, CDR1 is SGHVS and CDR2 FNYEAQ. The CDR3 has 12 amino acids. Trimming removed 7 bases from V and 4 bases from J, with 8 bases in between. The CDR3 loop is CASIDRNQPQHF. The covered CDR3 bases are TGTGCCAGCATCGACAGAAATCAGCCC.

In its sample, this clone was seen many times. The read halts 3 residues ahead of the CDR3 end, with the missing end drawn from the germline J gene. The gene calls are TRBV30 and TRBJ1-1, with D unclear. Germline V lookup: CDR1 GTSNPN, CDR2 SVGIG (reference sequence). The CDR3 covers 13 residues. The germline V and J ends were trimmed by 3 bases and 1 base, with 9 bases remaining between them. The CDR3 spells CAWSNTENTEAFF. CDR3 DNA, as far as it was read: TGTGCCTGGAGCAACACAGAGAACACTGAA.

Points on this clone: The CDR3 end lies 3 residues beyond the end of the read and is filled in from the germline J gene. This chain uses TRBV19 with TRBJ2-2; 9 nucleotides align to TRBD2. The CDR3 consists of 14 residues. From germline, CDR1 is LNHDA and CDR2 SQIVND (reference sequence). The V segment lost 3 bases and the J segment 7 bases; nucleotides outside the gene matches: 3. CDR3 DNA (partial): TGTGCCAGTAGTATGAGCGGGGGGCGCGGGGAG. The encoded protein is CASSMSGGRGE. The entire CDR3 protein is CASSMSGGRGELFF.

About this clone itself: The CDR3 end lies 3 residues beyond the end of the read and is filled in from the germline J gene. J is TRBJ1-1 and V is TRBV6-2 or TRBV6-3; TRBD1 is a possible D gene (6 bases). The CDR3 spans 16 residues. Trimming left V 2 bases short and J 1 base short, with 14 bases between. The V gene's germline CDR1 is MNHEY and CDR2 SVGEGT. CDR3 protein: CASSYGRGLKNTEAFF. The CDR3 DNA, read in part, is TGTGCCAGCAGTTACGGCAGGGGCCTTAAGAACACTGAA.

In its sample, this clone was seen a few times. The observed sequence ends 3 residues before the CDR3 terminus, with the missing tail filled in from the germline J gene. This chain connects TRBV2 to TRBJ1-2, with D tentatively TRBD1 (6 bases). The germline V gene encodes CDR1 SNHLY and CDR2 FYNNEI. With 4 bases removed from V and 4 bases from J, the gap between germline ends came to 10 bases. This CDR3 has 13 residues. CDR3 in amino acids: CASSGRTAYGYTF. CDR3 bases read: TGTGCCAGCAGTGGGCGGACAGCCTATGGC. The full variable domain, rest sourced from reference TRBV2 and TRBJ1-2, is EPEVTQTPSHQVTQMGQEVILRCVPISNHLYFYWYRQILGQKVEFLVSFYNNEISEKSEIFDDQFSVERPDGSNFTLKIRSTKLEDSAMYFCASSGRTAYGYTFGSGTRLTVV.

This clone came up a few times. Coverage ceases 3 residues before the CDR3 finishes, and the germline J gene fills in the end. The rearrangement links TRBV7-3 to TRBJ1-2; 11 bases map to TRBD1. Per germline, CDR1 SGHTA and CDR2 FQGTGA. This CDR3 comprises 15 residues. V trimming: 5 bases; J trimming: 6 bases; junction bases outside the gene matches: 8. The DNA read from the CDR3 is TGTGCCAGCAGCCGGACAGGGGGCGACTACGATGGC. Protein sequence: CASSRTGGDYDG. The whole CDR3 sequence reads CASSRTGGDYDGYTF.

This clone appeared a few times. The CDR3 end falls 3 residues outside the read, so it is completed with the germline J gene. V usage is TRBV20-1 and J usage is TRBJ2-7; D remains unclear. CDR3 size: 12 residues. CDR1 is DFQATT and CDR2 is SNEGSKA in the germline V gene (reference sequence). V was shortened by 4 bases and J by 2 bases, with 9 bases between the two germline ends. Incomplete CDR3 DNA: TGCAGTGCTACAGTTCAGGCCTACGAG. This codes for CSATVQAYE. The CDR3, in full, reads CSATVQAYEQYF.

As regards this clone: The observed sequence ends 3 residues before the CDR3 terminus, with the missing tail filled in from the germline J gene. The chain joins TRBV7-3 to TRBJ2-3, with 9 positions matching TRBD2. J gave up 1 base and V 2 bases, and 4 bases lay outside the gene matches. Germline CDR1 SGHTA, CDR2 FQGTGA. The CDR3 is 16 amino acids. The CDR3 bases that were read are TGTGCCAGCAGCTTAGCGGGGGGGCTCGGCACAGATACG. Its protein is CASSLAGGLGTDT. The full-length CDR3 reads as CASSLAGGLGTDTQYF.

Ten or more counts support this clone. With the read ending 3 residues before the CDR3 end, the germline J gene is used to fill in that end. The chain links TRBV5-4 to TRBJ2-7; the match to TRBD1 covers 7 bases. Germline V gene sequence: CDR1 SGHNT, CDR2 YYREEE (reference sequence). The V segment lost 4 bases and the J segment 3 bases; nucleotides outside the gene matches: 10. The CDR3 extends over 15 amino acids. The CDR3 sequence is CASSPDGTGDYEQYF. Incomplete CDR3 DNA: TGTGCCAGCAGCCCCGATGGCACAGGGGACTACGAG. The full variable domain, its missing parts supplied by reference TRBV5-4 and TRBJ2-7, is ETGVTQSPTHLIKTRGQQVTLRCSSQSGHNTVSWYQQALGQGPQFIFQYYREEENGRGNFPPRFSGLQFPNYSSELNVNALELDDSALYLCASSPDGTGDYEQYFGPGTRLTVT.

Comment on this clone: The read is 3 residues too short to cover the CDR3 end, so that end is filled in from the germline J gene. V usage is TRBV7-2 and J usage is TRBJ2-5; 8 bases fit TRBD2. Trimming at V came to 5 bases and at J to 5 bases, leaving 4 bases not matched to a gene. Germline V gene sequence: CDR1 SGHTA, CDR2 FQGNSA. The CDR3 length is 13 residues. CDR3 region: CASSRPGGETQYF. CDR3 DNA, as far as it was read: TGTGCCAGCAGCAGACCGGGGGGGGAGACC.

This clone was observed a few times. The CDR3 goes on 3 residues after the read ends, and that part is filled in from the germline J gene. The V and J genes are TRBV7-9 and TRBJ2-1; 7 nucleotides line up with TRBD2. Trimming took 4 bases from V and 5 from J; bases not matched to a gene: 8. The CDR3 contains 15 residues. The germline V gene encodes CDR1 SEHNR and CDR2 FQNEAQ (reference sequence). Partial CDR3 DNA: TGTGCCAGCAGCTCAGACCCGGGGGGTAACAATGAG. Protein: CASSSDPGGNNE. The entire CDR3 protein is CASSSDPGGNNEQFF.

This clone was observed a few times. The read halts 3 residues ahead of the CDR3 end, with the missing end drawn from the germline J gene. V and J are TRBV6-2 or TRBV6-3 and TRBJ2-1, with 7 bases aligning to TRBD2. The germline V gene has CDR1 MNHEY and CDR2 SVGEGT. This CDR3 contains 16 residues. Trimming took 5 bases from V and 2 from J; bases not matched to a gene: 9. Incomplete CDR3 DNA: TGTGCCAGCAGTCGCTCAATGACTAGCCCCTACAATGAG. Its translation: CASSRSMTSPYNE. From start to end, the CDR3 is CASSRSMTSPYNEQFF.

This chain's CDR3 is CASSPQETAKNIQYF. CDR3 DNA, as far as it was read: TGTGCCAGCTCACCACAGGAGACAGCAAAAAACATT. This chain uses TRBV18 with TRBJ2-4; a possible D gene is TRBD1 (5 bases). The read terminates 3 residues before the CDR3 end, so the remaining end is supplied by the germline J gene. The CDR3 extends over 15 amino acids. In germline, CDR1 is KGHSH, CDR2 LQKENI. Trimming removed 1 base from V and 4 bases from J, with 11 bases in between.

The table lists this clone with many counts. CDR3 protein: CAWSSDQLQNNSPLHF. The DNA read from the CDR3 is TGTGCCTGGAGTTCCGATCAGTTACAAAATAATTCACCC. This sequence joins TRBV30 and TRBJ1-6; D is unclear. The read falls 3 residues short of the CDR3 end, and the missing part is taken from the germline J gene. With 2 bases removed from V and 5 bases from J, the gap between germline ends came to 16 bases. The CDR3 has 16 residues. Germline V CDR1 and CDR2: GTSNPN, SVGIG (reference sequence).

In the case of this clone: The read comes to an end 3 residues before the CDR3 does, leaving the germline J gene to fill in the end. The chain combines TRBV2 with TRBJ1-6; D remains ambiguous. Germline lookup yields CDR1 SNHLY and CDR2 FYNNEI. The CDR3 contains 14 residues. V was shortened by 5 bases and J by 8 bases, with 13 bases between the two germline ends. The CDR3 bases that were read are TGTGCCAGCAGTAGGCAAATGATGGATTCACCC. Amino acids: CASSRQMMDSP. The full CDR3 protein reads CASSRQMMDSPLHF.